The TCR beta chain under discussion was sequenced for a study of cytomegalovirus exposure and HLA in healthy donors. Overall study findings and caveats: In a later analysis, parvovirus B19, influenza, CMV and Epstein-Barr virus appeared linked to several top co-occurrence clusters. Clonal expansion, a later analysis showed, was greater in HLA-associated TCR beta chains than in equally common others. Highly shared sequence variants in one cluster were likely a sequencing artifact.

Primers: 60 Vbeta forward and 13 Jbeta reverse. Assay: immunoSEQ multiplex PCR; the TCRdb copy retains only in-frame clones and omits some. The sample includes under 300,000 clones, about nine tenths seen only once; the top ten take 3.5% to 4.5%. About this clone: Its antigen remains unknown.

Per germline, CDR1 SEHNR and CDR2 FQNEAQ (reference sequence). CDR3 size: 15 residues. V was clipped by 2 bases and J by 3 bases, with 13 bases between them. Sequences were obtained from PBMCs. The clonotype comes from a man aged 35 to 55 in good health and CMV-seropositive. The chain employs TRBV7-9 and TRBJ1-1, with a tentative D call TRBD1 (5 bases). This CDR3 reads CASSLLQGRDTEAFF. Here the CDR3 DNA reads TGTGCCAGCAGCTTATTGCAGGGCCGGGACACTGAAGCTTTCTTT.